Below are 15 T cell receptor beta chains sequenced from a single sample in a study of T-cell memory formation after mild COVID-19. MiXCR, run by TCRdb on the 5' RACE reads, gives a single entry per CDR3 protein. This sample has under 300,000 distinct CDR3 sequences, with 15% to 20% found just once. The specimen sequenced was PBMCs or a T cell subset sorted from them (not recorded which). The receptors come from a man between 18 and 35 years old who had mild COVID-19 (a few samples of this study predate the infection). Cell type and time point are not known.

This clonotype was counted between two and nine times. V gene TRBV4-2 combines with J gene TRBJ2-2; 13 bases fit TRBD2. The germline gives CDR1 LGHNA, CDR2 YNFKEQ. V gave up 1 base and J gave up 4 bases; unmatched junction bases: 6. The CDR3 is 18 amino acids. The CDR3 is CASSQGSGLAGSTGELFF. The CDR3 DNA is TGTGCCAGCAGCCAAGGGTCGGGACTAGCGGGGAGCACCGGGGAGCTGTTTTTT.

The genes are TRBV6-5 and TRBJ1-1; TRBD1 might be the D (6 bases). Trimming removed 2 bases from V and 1 base from J, with 8 bases in between. CDR1 is MNHEY, CDR2 SVGAGI, per germline. The CDR3 consists of 14 residues. CDR3 bases: TGTGCCAGCAGTTACACAGGGAGGAACACTGAAGCTTTCTTT. This gives the protein CASSYTGRNTEAFF.

This clonotype was picked up one time. The rearrangement joins TRBV7-8 to TRBJ2-2; 12 bases are a match to TRBD1. V shed 4 bases, J shed 6 bases, and the junction held 6 bases outside the gene matches. Per the germline V gene, CDR1 is SGHVS and CDR2 is FQNEAQ. The CDR3 has 16 residues. The CDR3: CASSSGTGGRAGELFF. The DNA for the CDR3 is TGTGCCAGCAGCTCAGGGACAGGGGGCAGGGCCGGGGAGCTGTTTTTT.

This chain joins TRBV27 and TRBJ1-3, with D unclear. The CDR3 sequence is 15 residues long. V gave up 3 bases and J gave up 2 bases, with 11 bases separating them. Germline loops: CDR1 MNHEY, CDR2 SMNVEV (reference sequence). CDR3 amino acids: CASSLGLSPGNTIYF. CDR3 DNA: TGTGCCAGCAGTTTGGGATTGAGCCCTGGAAACACCATATATTTT.

This clonotype was detected only a few times. The chain couples TRBV7-6 to TRBJ2-2; 9 bases are a match to TRBD1. CDR3 length: 19 amino acids. CDR1 SGHVS and CDR2 FNYEAQ come from the germline V gene. V shed 0 bases and J 5 bases; nucleotides not matched to a gene: 13. CDR3 sequence (DNA): TGTGCCAGCAGCTTAGCGTTCCCGGGACAGGGCTGGGGGACCGGGGAGCTGTTTTTT. Translated, it gives CASSLAFPGQGWGTGELFF.

V usage is TRBV7-8 and J usage is TRBJ2-7; D gene unclear. This CDR3 is built from 12 residues. V was clipped by 2 bases and J by 3 bases, with 5 bases between them. Germline V gives CDR1 SGHVS, CDR2 FQNEAQ. CDR3 in DNA: TGTGCCAGCAGCTTAAACGGCTACGAGCAGTACTTC. This codes for CASSLNGYEQYF.

This chain connects TRBV28 to TRBJ2-5; either TRBD1 or TRBD2 may supply D (5 bases each). The CDR3 contains 14 residues. V was pared by 2 bases and J by 5 bases, with 12 bases between. Germline CDR1 is MDHEN and CDR2 is SYDVKM. CDR3 sequence: CASSLIGGLETQYF. In DNA, the CDR3 is TGTGCCAGCAGTTTAATTGGGGGTCTGGAGACCCAGTACTTC.

This clonotype has a count of ten or more. The chain carries TRBV20-1 and TRBJ2-3; the D gene is possibly TRBD2 (5 bases). In germline, CDR1 is DFQATT, CDR2 SNEGSKA (reference sequence). The V end lost 1 base, the J end lost 1 base, and 6 bases lay between the germline ends. The CDR3 has 13 residues. For the CDR3, the DNA is TGCAGTGCTAGAGTGCGGGGCACAGATACGCAGTATTTT. Its translation is CSARVRGTDTQYF.

This chain joins TRBV25-1 and TRBJ2-2, with 9 bases lining up with TRBD2. Germline CDR1 is MGHDK and CDR2 is SYGVNS. This CDR3 region has 14 residues. Unmatched junction bases numbered 3, after V lost 4 bases and J lost 6 bases. CDR3 sequence (DNA): TGTGCCAGCAGTGGCGGGGGGGCACCCGGGGAGCTGTTTTTT. Residues: CASSGGGAPGELFF.

The rearrangement uses TRBV7-6 and TRBJ1-4; tentatively, D is TRBD1 (5 bases). The CDR3 sequence is 13 residues long. The V and J ends lost 5 bases and 8 bases respectively, with 12 bases between them. The germline V gene encodes CDR1 SGHVS and CDR2 FNYEAQ. The CDR3 here is CASSAQGGEKLFF. The CDR3 coding sequence is TGTGCCAGCAGCGCTCAGGGTGGCGAAAAACTGTTTTTT.

Many counts were recorded for this clonotype. The CDR3 loop is CASSNGPNTEAFF. CDR3 DNA sequence: TGTGCCAGCAGCAATGGGCCGAACACTGAAGCTTTCTTT. The chain recombines TRBV11-2 with TRBJ1-1; D unresolved. Trimming shortened V by 5 bases and J by 1 base, and 8 bases separated the two germline ends. Per germline, CDR1 SGHAT and CDR2 FQNNGV. This CDR3 comprises 13 residues. The full variable domain, rest sourced from reference TRBV11-2 and TRBJ1-1, is EAGVAQSPRYKIIEKRQSVAFWCNPISGHATLYWYQQILGQGPKLLIQFQNNGVVDDSQLPKDRFSAERLKGVDSTLKIQPAKLEDSAVYLCASSNGPNTEAFFGQGTRLTVV.

This clonotype was counted between two and nine times. V and J are TRBV12-3 or TRBV12-4 and TRBJ2-3; TRBD1 matches at 8 bases. CDR3 length: 20 amino acids. V trimming: 7 bases; J trimming: 0 bases; junction bases outside the gene matches: 21. The CDR3 bases are TGTGCCAGCACCCTGGGGGAATATGGGACAGGAGATCTTAGCACAGATACGCAGTATTTT. Its protein product is CASTLGEYGTGDLSTDTQYF.

This clonotype was counted many times. This rearrangement joins TRBV23-1 to TRBJ2-6, with TRBD1 matching 9 bases. TRBV23-1 is annotated as an ORF whose role is uncertain. Trimming at V came to 2 bases and at J to 18 bases, leaving 11 bases not matched to a gene. The CDR3 runs to 14 residues. In DNA, the CDR3 is TGCGCCAGCAGTCAAGCGCCACAGAGGACAGGGGCGACTTTC. Translated, it gives CASSQAPQRTGATF.

The V call is TRBV6-6, the J call TRBJ2-3; TRBD1 aligns across 9 bases. This CDR3 is 16 amino acids long. Germline V gene lookup returns CDR1 MNHNY and CDR2 SVGAGI (reference sequence). V gave up 5 bases and J gave up 0 bases; unmatched junction bases: 6. The CDR3 region is CASSRAGTGSTDTQYF. The DNA of the CDR3 is TGTGCCAGCAGTCGCGCCGGGACAGGGAGCACAGATACGCAGTATTTT.

This sequence joins TRBV4-3 and TRBJ2-1, with 7 positions matching TRBD1. Germline CDR1 is LGHNA and CDR2 is YSLEER. This CDR3 is 16 amino acids long. Unmatched junction bases numbered 6, after V lost 0 bases and J lost 4 bases. CDR3 DNA sequence: TGCGCCAGCAGCCAAGAATTACAGGGGCGGTACAATGAGCAGTTCTTC. It specifies CASSQELQGRYNEQFF.